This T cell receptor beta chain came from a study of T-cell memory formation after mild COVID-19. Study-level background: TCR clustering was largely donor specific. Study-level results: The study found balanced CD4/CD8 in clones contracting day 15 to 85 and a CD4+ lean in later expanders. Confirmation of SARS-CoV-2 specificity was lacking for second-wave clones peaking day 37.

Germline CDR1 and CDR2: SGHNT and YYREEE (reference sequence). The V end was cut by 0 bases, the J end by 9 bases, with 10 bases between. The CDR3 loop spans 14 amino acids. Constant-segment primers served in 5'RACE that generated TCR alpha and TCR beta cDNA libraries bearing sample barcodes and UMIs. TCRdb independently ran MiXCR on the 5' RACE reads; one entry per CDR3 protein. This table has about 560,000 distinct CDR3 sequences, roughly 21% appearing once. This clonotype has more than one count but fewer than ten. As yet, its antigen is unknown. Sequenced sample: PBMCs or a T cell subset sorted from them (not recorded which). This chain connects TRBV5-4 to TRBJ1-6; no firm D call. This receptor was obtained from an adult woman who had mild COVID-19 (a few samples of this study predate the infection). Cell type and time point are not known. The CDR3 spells CASSLEGGGSPLHF. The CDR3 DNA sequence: TGTGCCAGCAGCTTGGAGGGAGGCGGTTCACCCCTCCACTTT.